Listed here is a single T cell receptor beta chain. It lacks a known antigen. No per-base quality is available; no much larger clone lies one base away. The cohort was made up of approximately 670 healthy bone marrow donors. At the time of sampling, all cohort members were nominally healthy, though unrecorded immune exposures were likely present. The donor was CMV seronegative and was included in the group of over 300 seronegative cohort members. Every donor gave a peripheral blood sample, and the peripheral blood mononuclear cells from that sample were used for TCR beta sequencing. The Qiagen DNeasy Blood Extraction Kit was used to extract genomic DNA from the blood cell samples. The junction carries 20 bases between V and J, which are trimmed by 5 bases and 4 bases respectively. The CDR3, from cysteine to phenylalanine, totals 16 residues. The only DNA kept is the CDR3, 48 bases in frame from the first base. CDR1 and CDR2 (SGHAT, FQNNGV) derive from the germline V gene.

Library preparation used the immunoSEQ multiplex PCR assay. For the multiplex PCR, a mixture combining 60 forward primers for TCR Vbeta segments and 13 reverse primers for TCR Jbeta segments was used. The CDR3 region of rearranged TCR beta genes was amplified from genomic DNA with a multiplex PCR assay. On the Illumina HiSeq System, the amplified TCR beta libraries were sequenced as 87-base-pair reads. The source study handled its data this way. In a later analysis, 80 million or so unique TCR beta chains were counted across the approximately 640 repertoires, and roughly 11 million of these chains were shared by at least two donors. To remove PCR and sequencing errors, raw reads were error-corrected and collapsed into unique sequences using a nearest-neighbor algorithm that merged closely related sequences. Alignment of CDR3 sequences to IMGT reference sequences was used to assign V, D and J gene segments. For a sequence to be retained, a match of at least six nucleotides to both a V gene segment and a J gene segment was required. Rearrangements were called productive when the CDR3 lacked stop codons and stayed in frame with V and J; all others were non-productive. Following IMGT convention, CDR3 was defined as the stretch from the second conserved V-encoded cysteine to the conserved J-encoded phenylalanine. Sequences without an unambiguous match to a single V gene segment were excluded from the earlier analysis of almost 600 of the donors. In an earlier analysis of roughly 500 of the donors, V segments were called functional above 56.7% productive rearrangements and were called segregating when the between-donor standard deviation exceeded 5%. A statistical classification framework was built for diagnosing cytomegalovirus status from the catalog of TCR beta chain sequences. V and J gene assignment, in a later analysis, came from comparing TCR nucleotide sequences with IMGT/GENE-DB human TR gene sequences. The TCRdist pipeline was used in a later analysis to assign CDR3 sequences and most-parsimonious VDJ recombination scenarios. A later analysis defined each TCR beta chain by its CDR3 amino acid sequence plus V-gene family, and excluded reads lacking a unique V-gene family. As a way to deal with suspected cross-contamination and a sequencing artifact, a later analysis dropped over 550 nucleotide sequences that were highly shared and had low generation probability. A later analysis calculated a clonal expansion index for each public chain from normalized within-repertoire ranks of inferred template counts. In a later analysis, generation probabilities were computed using a VDJ recombination model fitted to out-of-frame rearrangements, and the results were checked against IGoR. In a later analysis, TCR-TCR, TCR-HLA and TCR-CMV co-occurrence was scored with hypergeometric tests, and a repertoire-size bias correction was applied to TCR pairs. False discovery rates were estimated in a later analysis by permuting HLA or CMV assignments 20 times. In a later analysis, co-occurring TCRs were grouped using DBSCAN, and TCRdist sequence similarity was added for clustering within HLA-allele-positive subsets. Repertoires with fewer than 30,000 or more than 120,000 public chains, plus five repertoires with anomalous nucleotide sharing, were excluded from co-occurrence clustering. TCRdb mirrors the immuneACCESS table, restricted to in-frame sequences. Some clones are absent from its copies; in checked studies, under half trace to an unresolved V gene, and the reason for the others is unknown. V, J and clone size are those of that table, while D and trimming were read from the DNA. Counted in this sample were roughly 45,000 clones; 60% to 85% of them appeared once. The top ten clones comprise 1.4% of the sample.

This specimen comes from a study of cytomegalovirus exposure and HLA in healthy donors (dated by TCRdb to about 2017). Notes on the research overall: An earlier analysis of some 550 of the donors reported more than 250 Gb of sequence data and some 100 million unique TCR beta sequences from 150 million to 200 million T cells. Every repertoire in the discovery cohort had been generated on one and the same sequencing platform. Genome-wide SNP genotypes for about 65% of the 666 donors were used in a later genetic analysis, which treated that subset as a discovery cohort. To predict cytomegalovirus infection status, the study combined high-throughput TCR immunosequencing, statistical association of individual TCRs with disease status, and machine learning. In an earlier analysis of 587 of the donors, high-throughput TCR beta sequencing was used to judge whether each TCR beta V gene segment behaved as functional or pseudogenic. The later analysis used no new phenotypic data to find candidate immune exposures, relying instead on TCR beta sequences and their occurrence across donors. HLA typing covered class I and class II loci at four-digit resolution. Among some 410 genotyped donors of the cohort, an average of approximately 200,000 unique TCR beta nucleotide sequences was sequenced per donor, of which 15% to 20% were non-productive. The study was designed to test whether signatures of past pathogen exposure could be identified by cataloging public T cell receptors. The genetic ancestry cluster associated with self-reported Caucasian donors included approximately 85% of the approximately 410 genotyped donors. Because of strong linkage in the cohort, a handful of DR-DQ haplotypes were treated as single units for association and clustering. Donor age, sex, ethnicity and CMV serostatus were compiled alongside the repertoire data. About 280 gigabases of sequencing data and 70 million to 100 million unique TCR sequences were included in an early release covering roughly 600 HLA-typed donors. Along with the approximately 650-subject first cohort, a separate validation cohort of some 130 different subjects was used. Typing coverage differed by locus: A, B, C, DRB1 and DQB1 were typed in roughly 629-640 donors, DQA1 in about 560, DPA1 in 600 to 610, and DPB1 in just under 480. To study patterns of TCR occurrence, a later analysis re-analyzed previously published TCR beta repertoires from around 670 donors and added high-resolution HLA genotyping. Using immunosequencing, the study profiled T cell repertoires from some 670 subjects and related those repertoires to cytomegalovirus serostatus. Overall study outcomes, separate from this receptor: An earlier analysis of approximately 500 of the donors showed that most TCR beta V segments appeared in productive rearrangements either about 90% or about 30% of the time, which broadly matched IMGT annotations. Immune exposure information for the cohort was limited to CMV serostatus. In a later analysis, several top co-occurrence clusters were reported to appear linked to parvovirus B19, influenza, CMV and Epstein-Barr virus. A later analysis associated 15,000 to 20,000 TCR beta sequences with specific HLA alleles at a false discovery rate of 0.05. In vitro tests confirmed that three of the cytomegalovirus-associated TCR beta chains recognize cytomegalovirus antigens. In a later analysis, TCR association rates were found to vary across HLA loci, with the most associated TCRs seen for DRB1 alleles and the fewest for HLA-C alleles. When HLA alleles, especially DR and DQ, strongly co-occurred, attributing TCR associations to individual alleles was difficult. The study listed around 160 TCR beta chains as associated with cytomegalovirus. In this cohort, only TCR beta chains were sequenced, and detectable features were limited by the absence of alpha or paired-chain data. Because the 87-base-pair reads could not distinguish some IMGT-functional V segments, including TRBV6-2 and TRBV6-3, those segments were excluded. A cluster of highly shared sequence variants was judged likely to represent a technical artifact of the sequencing pipeline. Cytomegalovirus status was reported to be diagnosed by the classifier with high specificity and sensitivity in both the original and validation cohorts. A later genetic analysis associated a missense DCLRE1C variant with V-gene and J-gene trimming of TCR beta chains, and an independent cohort replicated the association. According to a later analysis, most CMV-associated TCR beta chains appeared to be HLA-restricted, and the HLA associations seemed to be driven largely by CMV exposure. Because counts were too low, seventeen rarely observed V segments, including chromosome 9 orphons, were excluded from the earlier analysis of 587 of the donors. Compared with equally common non-associated chains, HLA-associated TCR beta chains in a later analysis were more clonally expanded and had lower generation probabilities. Most TCR sequences were seen in very few donors, while some public TCRs were found in many individuals. It was suggested by the authors that the approach could potentially be generalized to other disease states and immunological phenotypes. In a later genetic analysis, fewer N-insertions in productive TCRs were reported among donors in an Asian-associated ancestry cluster than the approximately 710-donor mean. Because some donors lacked HLA typing at each locus, the association tests relied only on the typed subset. Correlated functional status among segregating V segments might be attributable to linkage disequilibrium, but an unknown experimental factor could not be ruled out. A further reported finding was that TCR beta sequences accurately predicted the HLA-A and HLA-B alleles for most subjects in the first cohort. Sequencing depth was assumed to be roughly uniform across donors in the presence/absence analyses, though that assumption may not hold.

Rearrangement joined TRBV11-2 to TRBJ1-2, and perhaps TRBD1 as D gene, on 6 matching bases. Sequenced material: PBMCs. The receptor was isolated from a man aged 25 to 45 in good health and CMV-seronegative. The base sequence is TGTGCCAGCAGCGTCCACGGGACACTAGACAGCTATGGCTACACCTTC. This is translated as CASSVHGTLDSYGYTF.